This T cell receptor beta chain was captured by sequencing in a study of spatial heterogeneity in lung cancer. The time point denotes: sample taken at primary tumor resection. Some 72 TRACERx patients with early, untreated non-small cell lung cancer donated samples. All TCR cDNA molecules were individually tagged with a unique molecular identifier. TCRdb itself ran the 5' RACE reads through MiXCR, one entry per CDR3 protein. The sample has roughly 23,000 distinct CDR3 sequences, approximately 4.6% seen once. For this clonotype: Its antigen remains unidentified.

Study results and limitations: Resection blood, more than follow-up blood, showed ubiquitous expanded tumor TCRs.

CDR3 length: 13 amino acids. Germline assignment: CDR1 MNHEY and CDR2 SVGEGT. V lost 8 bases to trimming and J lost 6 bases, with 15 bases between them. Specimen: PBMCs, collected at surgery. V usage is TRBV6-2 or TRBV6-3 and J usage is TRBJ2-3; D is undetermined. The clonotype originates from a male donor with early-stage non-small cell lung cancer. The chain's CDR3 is CASAPYNGDTQYF. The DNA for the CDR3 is TGTGCCAGCGCCCCTTACAACGGCGATACGCAGTATTTT.